The clone carrying this TCR beta chain was seen a single time. The library targeted TCRbeta and was prepared with unique molecular identifiers. TCRdb re-derived calls from the PCR reads in MiXCR, one entry per CDR3 protein. Here the sample spans some 200,000 distinct CDR3 sequences, approximately 9.9% being singletons. Germline CDR1 reads SNHLY; CDR2 reads FYNNEI. V lost 7 bases and J lost 3; bases outside the gene matches: 9. The CDR3 runs to 14 residues. This record comes from a study of T-cell reconstitution after alpha-beta-depleted transplantation in children. This chain uses TRBV2 with TRBJ2-7, with TRBD1 matching 7 bases. Sequenced here: PBMCs from the stem cell graft donor, sampled from the stem cell graft. The clonotype originates from a human donor who donated a stem cell graft to a child with SCID. The CDR3 nucleotides read TGTGCCAGCATTCTGCGACAGGGCTTCTACGAGCAGTACTTC. Protein sequence: CASILRQGFYEQYF.